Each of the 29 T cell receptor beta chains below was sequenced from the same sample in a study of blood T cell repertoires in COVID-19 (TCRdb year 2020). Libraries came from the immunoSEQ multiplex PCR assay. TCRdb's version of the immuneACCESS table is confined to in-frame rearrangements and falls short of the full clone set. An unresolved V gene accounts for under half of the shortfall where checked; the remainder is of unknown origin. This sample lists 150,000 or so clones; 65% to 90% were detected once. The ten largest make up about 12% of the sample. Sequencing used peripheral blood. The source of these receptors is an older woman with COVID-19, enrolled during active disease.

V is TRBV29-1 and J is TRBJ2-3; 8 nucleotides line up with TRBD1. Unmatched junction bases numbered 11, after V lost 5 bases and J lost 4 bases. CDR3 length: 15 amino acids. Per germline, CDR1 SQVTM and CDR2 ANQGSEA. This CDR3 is CSVSQGAVISDTQYF. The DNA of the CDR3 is TGCAGCGTTTCCCAGGGGGCGGTTATTTCAGATACGCAGTATTTT.

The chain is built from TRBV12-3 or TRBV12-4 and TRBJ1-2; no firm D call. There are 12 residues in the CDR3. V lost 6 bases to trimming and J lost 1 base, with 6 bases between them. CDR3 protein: CASSPINYGYTF. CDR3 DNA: TGTGCCAGCAGCCCAATTAACTATGGCTACACCTTC.

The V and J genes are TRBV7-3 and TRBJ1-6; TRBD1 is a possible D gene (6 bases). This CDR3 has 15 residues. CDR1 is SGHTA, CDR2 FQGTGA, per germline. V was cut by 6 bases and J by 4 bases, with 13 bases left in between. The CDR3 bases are TGTGCCAGCAGTATCACAGGACAGTATAATTCACCCCTCCACTTT. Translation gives CASSITGQYNSPLHF.

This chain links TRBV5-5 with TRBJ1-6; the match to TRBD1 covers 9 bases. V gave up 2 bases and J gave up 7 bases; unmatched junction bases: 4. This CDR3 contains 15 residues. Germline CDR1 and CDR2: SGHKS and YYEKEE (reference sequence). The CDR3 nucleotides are TGTGCCAGCAGCTTCCCTGGACAGGGGAATTCACCCCTCCACTTT. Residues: CASSFPGQGNSPLHF.

This CDR3 is CAWSEGQGGGNQPQHF. In DNA, the CDR3 is TGTGCCTGGAGTGAGGGACAGGGTGGGGGAAATCAGCCCCAGCATTTT. The rearrangement links TRBV30 to TRBJ1-5, with 9 bases matching TRBD1. The germline CDR1 and CDR2 sequences are GTSNPN and SVGIG (reference sequence). After removal of 1 base from V and 4 bases from J, the junction contained 8 bases not matched to a gene. The CDR3 has 16 amino acids.

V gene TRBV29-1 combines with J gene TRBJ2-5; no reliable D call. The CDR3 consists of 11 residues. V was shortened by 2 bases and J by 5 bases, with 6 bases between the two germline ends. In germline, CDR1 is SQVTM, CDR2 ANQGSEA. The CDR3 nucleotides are TGCAGCGTTGAACGGAGTGAGACCCAGTACTTC. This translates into CSVERSETQYF.

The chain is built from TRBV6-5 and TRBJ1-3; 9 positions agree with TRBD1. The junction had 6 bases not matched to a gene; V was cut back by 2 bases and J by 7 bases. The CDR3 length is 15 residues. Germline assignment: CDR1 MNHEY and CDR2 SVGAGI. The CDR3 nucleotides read TGTGCCAGCAGTTACGGGACAGGGTATAGGAACACCATATATTTT. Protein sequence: CASSYGTGYRNTIYF.

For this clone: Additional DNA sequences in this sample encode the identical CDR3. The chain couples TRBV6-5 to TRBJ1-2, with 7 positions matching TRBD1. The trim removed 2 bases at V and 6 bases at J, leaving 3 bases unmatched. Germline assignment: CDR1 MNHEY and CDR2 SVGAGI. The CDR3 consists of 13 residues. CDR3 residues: CASSYTTGDGYTF. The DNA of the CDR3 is TGTGCCAGCAGTTACACCACAGGGGATGGCTACACCTTC.

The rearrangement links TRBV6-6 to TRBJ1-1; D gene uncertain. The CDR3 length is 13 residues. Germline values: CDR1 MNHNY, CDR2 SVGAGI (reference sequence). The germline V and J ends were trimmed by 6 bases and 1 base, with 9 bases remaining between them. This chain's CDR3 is CASRKDTNTEAFF. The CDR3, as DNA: TGTGCCAGCAGGAAAGACACGAACACTGAAGCTTTCTTT.

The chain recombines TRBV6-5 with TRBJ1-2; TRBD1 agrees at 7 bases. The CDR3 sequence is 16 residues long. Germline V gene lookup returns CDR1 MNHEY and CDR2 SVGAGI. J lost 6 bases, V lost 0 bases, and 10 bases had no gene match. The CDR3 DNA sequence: TGTGCCAGCAGTTACTCGCGCTTACAGGGGAGCCATGGCTACACCTTC. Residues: CASSYSRLQGSHGYTF.

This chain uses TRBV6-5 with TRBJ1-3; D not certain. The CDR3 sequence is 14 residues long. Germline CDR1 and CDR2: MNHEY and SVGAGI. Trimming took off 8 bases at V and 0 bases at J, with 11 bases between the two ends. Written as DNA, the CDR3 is TGTGCCAGCCGGTCCCCGAGCTCTGGAAACACCATATATTTT. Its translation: CASRSPSSGNTIYF.

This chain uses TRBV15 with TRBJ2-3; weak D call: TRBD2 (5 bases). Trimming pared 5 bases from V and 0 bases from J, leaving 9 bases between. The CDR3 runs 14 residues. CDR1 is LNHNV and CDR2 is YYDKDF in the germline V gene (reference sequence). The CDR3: CATSAGGSTDTQYF. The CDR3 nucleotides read TGTGCCACCAGCGCGGGCGGGAGCACAGATACGCAGTATTTT. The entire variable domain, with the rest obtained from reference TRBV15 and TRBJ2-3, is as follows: DAMVIQNPRYQVTQFGKPVTLSCSQTLNHNVMYWYQQKSSQAPKLLFHYYDKDFNNEADTPDNFQSRRPNTSFCFLDIRSPGLGDTAMYLCATSAGGSTDTQYFGPGTRLTVL.

The CDR3 region has the DNA TGTGCCAGCAGCTTGGGGCCAGGTTCCGGAAACACCATATATTTT. It translates to CASSLGPGSGNTIYF. This sequence joins TRBV7-9 and TRBJ1-3; a possible D gene is TRBD1 (5 bases). The length of the CDR3 is 15 residues. The V gene lost 3 bases and the J gene lost 4 bases, with 13 bases spanning the gap. CDR1 and CDR2 from the germline V gene are SEHNR and FQNEAQ (reference sequence). Drawing the rest from reference TRBV7-9 and TRBJ1-3, the complete variable domain is DTGVSQNPRHKITKRGQNVTFRCDPISEHNRLYWYRQTLGQGPEFLTYFQNEAQLEKSRLLSDRFSAERPKGSFSTLEIQRTEQGDSAMYLCASSLGPGSGNTIYFGEGSWLTVV.

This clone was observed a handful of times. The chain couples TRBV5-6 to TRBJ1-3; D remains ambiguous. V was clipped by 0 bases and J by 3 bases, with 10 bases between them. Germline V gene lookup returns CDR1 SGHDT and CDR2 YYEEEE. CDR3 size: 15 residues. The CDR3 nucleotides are TGTGCCAGCAGCTTGGGGGCACGGATTGGAAACACCATATATTTT. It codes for CASSLGARIGNTIYF.

The CDR3 DNA reads as TGTGCCAGCAGCTTTGACGGGGGGACTGAAGCTTTCTTT. It yields the protein CASSFDGGTEAFF. The chain has TRBV11-2 and TRBJ1-1; TRBD1 might be the D (5 bases). V lost 3 bases, J lost 5 bases, and 10 bases lay in between. Germline CDR1 is SGHAT and CDR2 is FQNNGV. The CDR3 loop spans 13 amino acids. Complete variable domain (other parts from reference TRBV11-2 and TRBJ1-1): EAGVAQSPRYKIIEKRQSVAFWCNPISGHATLYWYQQILGQGPKLLIQFQNNGVVDDSQLPKDRFSAERLKGVDSTLKIQPAKLEDSAVYLCASSFDGGTEAFFGQGTRLTVV.

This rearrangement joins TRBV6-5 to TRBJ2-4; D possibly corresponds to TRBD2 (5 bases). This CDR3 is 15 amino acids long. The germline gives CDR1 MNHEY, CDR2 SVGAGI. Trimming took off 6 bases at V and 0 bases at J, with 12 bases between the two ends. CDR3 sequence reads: CASRGPGLAKNIQYF. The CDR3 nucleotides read TGTGCCAGCAGGGGCCCGGGGTTAGCCAAAAACATTCAGTACTTC.

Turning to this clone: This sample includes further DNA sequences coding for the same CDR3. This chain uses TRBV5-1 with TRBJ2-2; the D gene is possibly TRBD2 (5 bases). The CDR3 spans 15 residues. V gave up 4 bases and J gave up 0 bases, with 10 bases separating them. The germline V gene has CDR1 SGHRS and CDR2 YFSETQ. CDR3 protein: CASSLGRTNTGELFF. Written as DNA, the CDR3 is TGCGCCAGCAGCCTTGGGAGAACGAACACCGGGGAGCTGTTTTTT.

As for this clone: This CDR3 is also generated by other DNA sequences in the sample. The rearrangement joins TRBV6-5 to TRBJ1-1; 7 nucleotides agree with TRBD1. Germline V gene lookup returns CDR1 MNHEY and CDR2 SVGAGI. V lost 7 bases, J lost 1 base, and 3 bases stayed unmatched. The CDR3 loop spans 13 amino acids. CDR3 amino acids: CASTRQGNTEAFF. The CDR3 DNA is TGTGCCAGCACTCGACAGGGGAACACTGAAGCTTTCTTT.

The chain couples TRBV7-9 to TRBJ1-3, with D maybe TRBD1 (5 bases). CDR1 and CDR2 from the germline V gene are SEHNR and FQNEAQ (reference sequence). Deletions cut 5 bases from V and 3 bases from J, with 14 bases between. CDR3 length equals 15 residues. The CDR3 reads CASSPFPDSGNTIYF. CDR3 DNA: TGTGCCAGCAGCCCCTTTCCCGACAGTGGAAACACCATATATTTT.

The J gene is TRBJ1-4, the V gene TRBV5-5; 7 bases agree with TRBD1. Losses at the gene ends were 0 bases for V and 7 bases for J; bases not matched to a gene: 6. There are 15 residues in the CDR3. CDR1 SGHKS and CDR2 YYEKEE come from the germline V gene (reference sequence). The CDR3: CASSLGGAGGEKLFF. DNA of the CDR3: TGTGCCAGCAGCTTGGGAGGGGCAGGGGGTGAAAAACTGTTTTTT.

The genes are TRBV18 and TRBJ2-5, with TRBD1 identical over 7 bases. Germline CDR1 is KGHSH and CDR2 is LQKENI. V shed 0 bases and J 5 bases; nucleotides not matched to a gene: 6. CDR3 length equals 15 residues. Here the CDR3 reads CASSPPGQQKETQYF. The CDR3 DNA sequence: TGTGCCAGCTCACCACCGGGACAGCAGAAGGAGACCCAGTACTTC.

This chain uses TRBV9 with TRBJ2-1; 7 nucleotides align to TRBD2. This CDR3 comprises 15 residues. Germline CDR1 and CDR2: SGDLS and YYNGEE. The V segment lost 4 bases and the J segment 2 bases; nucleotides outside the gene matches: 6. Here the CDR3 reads CASSWEGTPYNEQFF. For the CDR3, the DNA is TGTGCCAGCAGCTGGGAGGGCACTCCCTACAATGAGCAGTTCTTC.

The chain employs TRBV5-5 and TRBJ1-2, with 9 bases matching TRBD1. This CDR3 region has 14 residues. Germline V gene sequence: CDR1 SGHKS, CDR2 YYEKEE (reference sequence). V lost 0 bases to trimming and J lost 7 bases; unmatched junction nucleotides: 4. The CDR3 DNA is TGTGCCAGCAGCTTGGTAGGACAGGGGCTTGGCTACACCTTC. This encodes CASSLVGQGLGYTF.

CDR3 nucleotide sequence: TGTGCCAGCAGCCCGACAGGGGTGGATGGAAACACCATATATTTT. This encodes CASSPTGVDGNTIYF. The chain combines TRBV11-3 with TRBJ1-3; 8 bases map to TRBD1. In germline, CDR1 is SGHNT, CDR2 YENEEA. Trimming at V came to 5 bases and at J to 3 bases, leaving 6 bases not matched to a gene. The CDR3 loop spans 15 amino acids.

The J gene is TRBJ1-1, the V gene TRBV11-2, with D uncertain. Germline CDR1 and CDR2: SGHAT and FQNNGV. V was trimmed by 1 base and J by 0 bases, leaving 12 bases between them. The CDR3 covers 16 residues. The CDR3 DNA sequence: TGTGCCAGCAGCTTAGTCGGGGTACGAATGAACACTGAAGCTTTCTTT. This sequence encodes CASSLVGVRMNTEAFF.

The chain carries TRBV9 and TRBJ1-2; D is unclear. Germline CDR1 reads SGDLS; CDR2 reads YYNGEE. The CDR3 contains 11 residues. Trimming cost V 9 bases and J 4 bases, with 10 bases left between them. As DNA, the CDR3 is TGTGCCAAAGGAGGGCTCTATGGCTACACCTTC. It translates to CAKGGLYGYTF.

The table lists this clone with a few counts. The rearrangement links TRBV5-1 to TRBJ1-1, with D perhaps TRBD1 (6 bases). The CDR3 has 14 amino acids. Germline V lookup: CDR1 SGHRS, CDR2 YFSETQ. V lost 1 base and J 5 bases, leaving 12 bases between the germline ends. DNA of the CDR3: TGCGCCAGCAGCTTGCAGGGGAGGGAAACTGAAGCTTTCTTT. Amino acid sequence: CASSLQGRETEAFF.

This CDR3 is CASSERGPGNTIYF. The CDR3 nucleotides are TGTGCCAGCAGCGAAAGGGGGCCTGGAAACACCATATATTTT. The rearrangement uses TRBV3-1 (or the pseudogene TRBV3-2) and TRBJ1-3; 7 positions match TRBD1. The CDR3 totals 14 residues. The V gene end was trimmed by 5 bases and the J gene end by 2 bases; junction bases not matched to a gene: 3. CDR1 and CDR2 (germline): LGHDT, YNNKEL (reference sequence).

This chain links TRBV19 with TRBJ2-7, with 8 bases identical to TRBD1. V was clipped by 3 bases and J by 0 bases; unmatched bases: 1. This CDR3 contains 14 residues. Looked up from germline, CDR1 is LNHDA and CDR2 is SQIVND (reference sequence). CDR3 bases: TGTGCCAGTAGTATCAGGGGGCCCTCCTACGAGCAGTACTTC. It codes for CASSIRGPSYEQYF.